Shown below are 2 T cell receptor beta chains from a single sample sequenced in a study of cytomegalovirus exposure and HLA in healthy donors. The PCR employed 60 Vbeta primers together with 13 Jbeta primers. TCRdb's copy holds only in-frame clones and misses some; the assay was immunoSEQ multiplex PCR. Of about 81,000 clones listed, over 65% were seen once; the top ten hold around 3%. Sequencing was carried out using PBMCs. All receptors derive from a man aged 45-60 years in good health and CMV-seropositive.

This chain joins TRBV9 and TRBJ2-1; no firm D call. Germline V lookup: CDR1 SGDLS, CDR2 YYNGEE. V lost 0 bases and J lost 0, with 7 bases in between. The CDR3 runs to 15 residues. DNA of the CDR3: TGTGCCAGCAGCGTAGACAGAAGCTCCTACAATGAGCAGTTCTTC. Amino acid sequence: CASSVDRSSYNEQFF.

This clone was observed a handful of times. The rearrangement uses TRBV7-2 and TRBJ2-7; 8 bases fit TRBD1. CDR3 size: 14 residues. Trimming took 5 bases from V and 5 from J; bases not matched to a gene: 8. The germline gives CDR1 SGHTA, CDR2 FQGNSA. The CDR3 loop reads CASSLQTGVHEQYF. CDR3 nucleotides: TGTGCCAGCAGCCTGCAGACAGGGGTCCACGAGCAGTACTTC.